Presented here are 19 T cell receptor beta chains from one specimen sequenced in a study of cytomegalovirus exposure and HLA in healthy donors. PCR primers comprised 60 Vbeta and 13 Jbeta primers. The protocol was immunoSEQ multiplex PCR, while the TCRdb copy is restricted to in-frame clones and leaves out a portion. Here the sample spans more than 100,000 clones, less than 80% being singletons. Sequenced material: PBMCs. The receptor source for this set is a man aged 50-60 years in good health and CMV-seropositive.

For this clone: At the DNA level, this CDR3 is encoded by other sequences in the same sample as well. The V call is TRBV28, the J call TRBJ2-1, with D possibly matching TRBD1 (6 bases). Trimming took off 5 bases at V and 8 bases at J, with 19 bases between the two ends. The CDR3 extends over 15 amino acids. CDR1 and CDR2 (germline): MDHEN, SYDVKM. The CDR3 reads CASSPNPGVGDEQFF. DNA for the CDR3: TGTGCCAGCAGTCCCAATCCAGGGGTAGGTGATGAGCAGTTCTTC.

As DNA, the CDR3 is TGTGCCATCAGTGAGTCGTGGGGGGAGGTGGACTATGGCTACACCTTC. Protein product: CAISESWGEVDYGYTF. The J gene is TRBJ1-2, the V gene TRBV10-3, with a weak D call TRBD1 (5 bases). The CDR3 is made up of 16 amino acids. Per the germline V gene, CDR1 is ENHRY and CDR2 is SYGVKD. Trimming pared 0 bases from V and 3 bases from J, leaving 14 bases between.

CDR3 sequence reads: CARGQGSGEQYF. CDR3 nucleotides: TGTGCCAGGGGACAGGGATCCGGCGAGCAGTACTTC. The chain is built from TRBV2 and TRBJ2-7; TRBD1 agrees at 9 bases. The trim removed 9 bases at V and 6 bases at J, leaving 6 bases unmatched. The CDR3 length is 12 residues. The germline V gene has CDR1 SNHLY and CDR2 FYNNEI.

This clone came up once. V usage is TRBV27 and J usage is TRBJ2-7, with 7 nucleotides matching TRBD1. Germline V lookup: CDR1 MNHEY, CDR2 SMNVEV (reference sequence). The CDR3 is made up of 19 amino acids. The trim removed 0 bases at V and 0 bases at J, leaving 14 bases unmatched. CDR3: CASSLSEWDSLFLSYEQYF. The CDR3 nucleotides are TGTGCCAGCAGTTTATCGGAGTGGGACAGCCTCTTTCTCTCCTACGAGCAGTACTTC.

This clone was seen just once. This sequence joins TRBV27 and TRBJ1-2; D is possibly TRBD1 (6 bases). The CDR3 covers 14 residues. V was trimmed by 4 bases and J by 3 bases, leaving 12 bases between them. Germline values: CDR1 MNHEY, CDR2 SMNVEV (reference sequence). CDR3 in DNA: TGTGCCAGCAGTTCGCGCCGGACAGACTATGGCTACACCTTC. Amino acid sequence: CASSSRRTDYGYTF.

Written as DNA, the CDR3 is TGTGCCAGCAGTTCGACTAGGACAGGGCTCTACGAGCAGTACTTC. The encoded protein is CASSSTRTGLYEQYF. The chain combines TRBV27 with TRBJ2-7, with TRBD1 identical over 8 bases. V shed 4 bases, J shed 3 bases, and the junction held 8 bases outside the gene matches. The CDR3 has 15 residues. The V gene's germline CDR1 is MNHEY and CDR2 SMNVEV (reference sequence).

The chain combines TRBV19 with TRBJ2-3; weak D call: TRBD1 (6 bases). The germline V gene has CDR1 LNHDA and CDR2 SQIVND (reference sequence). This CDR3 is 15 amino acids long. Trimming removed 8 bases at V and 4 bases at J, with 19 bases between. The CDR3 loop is CASRTGFGVADTQYF. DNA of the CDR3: TGTGCCAGTCGTACAGGGTTCGGTGTGGCAGATACGCAGTATTTT.

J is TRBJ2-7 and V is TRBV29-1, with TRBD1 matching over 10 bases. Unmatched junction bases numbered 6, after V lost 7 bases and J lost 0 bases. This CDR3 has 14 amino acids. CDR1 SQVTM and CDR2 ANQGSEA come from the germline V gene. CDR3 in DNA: TGCAGCGGCGGGACAGGGGATAGCTCCTACGAGCAGTACTTC. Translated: CSGGTGDSSYEQYF.

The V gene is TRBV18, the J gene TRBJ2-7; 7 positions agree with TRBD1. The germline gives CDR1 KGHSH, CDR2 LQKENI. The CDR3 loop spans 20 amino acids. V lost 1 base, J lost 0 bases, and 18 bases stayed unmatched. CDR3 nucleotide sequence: TGTGCCAGCTCACCACTCGCCCTTTTTGGCAAGACAGGGAGCTCCTACGAGCAGTACTTC. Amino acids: CASSPLALFGKTGSSYEQYF.

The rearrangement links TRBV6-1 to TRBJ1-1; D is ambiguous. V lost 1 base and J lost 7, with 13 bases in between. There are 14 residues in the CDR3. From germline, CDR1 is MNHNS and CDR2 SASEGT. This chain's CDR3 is CASSEVAGRLEAFF. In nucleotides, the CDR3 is TGTGCCAGCAGTGAAGTGGCGGGGAGACTTGAAGCTTTCTTT.

The chain's CDR3 is CASGTRVGEKLFF. The CDR3 coding sequence is TGTGCCAGCGGGACTAGGGTTGGGGAAAAACTGTTTTTT. The V call is TRBV28, the J call TRBJ1-4, with a tentative D call TRBD1 (5 bases). V lost 8 bases and J 8 bases, leaving 15 bases between the germline ends. Germline CDR1 is MDHEN and CDR2 is SYDVKM. The CDR3 totals 13 residues.

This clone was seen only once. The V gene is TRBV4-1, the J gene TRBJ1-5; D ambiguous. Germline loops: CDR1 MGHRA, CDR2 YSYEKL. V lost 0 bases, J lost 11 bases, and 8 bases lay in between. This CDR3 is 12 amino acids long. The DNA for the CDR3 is TGCGCCAGCAGCCAAGATGGCCAGTCCCAGCATTTT. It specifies CASSQDGQSQHF.

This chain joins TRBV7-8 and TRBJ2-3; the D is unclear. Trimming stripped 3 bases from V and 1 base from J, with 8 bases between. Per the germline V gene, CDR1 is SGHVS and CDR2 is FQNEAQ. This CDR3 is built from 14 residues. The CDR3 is CASSFRIRTDTQYF. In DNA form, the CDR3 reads TGTGCCAGCAGCTTCCGTATCCGCACAGATACGCAGTATTTT.

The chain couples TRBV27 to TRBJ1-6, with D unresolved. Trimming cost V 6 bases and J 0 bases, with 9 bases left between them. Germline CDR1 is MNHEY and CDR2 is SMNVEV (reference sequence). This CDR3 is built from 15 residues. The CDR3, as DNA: TGTGCCAGCAGCTCGAGAGACTCCTATAATTCACCCCTCCACTTT. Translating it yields CASSSRDSYNSPLHF.

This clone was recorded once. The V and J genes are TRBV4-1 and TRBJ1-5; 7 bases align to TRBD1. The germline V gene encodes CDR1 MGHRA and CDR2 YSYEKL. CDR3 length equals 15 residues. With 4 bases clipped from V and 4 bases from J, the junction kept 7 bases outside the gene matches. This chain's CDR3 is CASSPSGQVNQPQHF. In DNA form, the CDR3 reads TGCGCCAGCAGCCCCTCAGGACAGGTTAATCAGCCCCAGCATTTT.

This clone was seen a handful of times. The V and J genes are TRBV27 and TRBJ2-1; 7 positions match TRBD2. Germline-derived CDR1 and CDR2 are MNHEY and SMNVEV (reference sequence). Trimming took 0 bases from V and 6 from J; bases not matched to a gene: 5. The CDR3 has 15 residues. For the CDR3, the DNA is TGTGCCAGCAGTTTATCTCGCGGGGGATCCAATGAGCAGTTCTTC. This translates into CASSLSRGGSNEQFF.

For the CDR3, the DNA is TGTGCCAGCAGTAGGCAGGGGAACACTGAAGCTTTCTTT. This sequence encodes CASSRQGNTEAFF. This rearrangement joins TRBV7-3 to TRBJ1-1; TRBD1 is a possible D gene (5 bases). The CDR3 spans 13 residues. Trimming shortened V by 6 bases and J by 1 base, and 9 bases separated the two germline ends. Per germline, CDR1 SGHTA and CDR2 FQGTGA.

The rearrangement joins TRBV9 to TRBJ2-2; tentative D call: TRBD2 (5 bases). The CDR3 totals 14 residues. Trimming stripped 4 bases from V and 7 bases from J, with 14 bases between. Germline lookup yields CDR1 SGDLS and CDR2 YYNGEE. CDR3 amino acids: CASSPRLEGGELFF. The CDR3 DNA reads TGTGCCAGCAGCCCCCGTCTAGAGGGCGGGGAGCTGTTTTTT.

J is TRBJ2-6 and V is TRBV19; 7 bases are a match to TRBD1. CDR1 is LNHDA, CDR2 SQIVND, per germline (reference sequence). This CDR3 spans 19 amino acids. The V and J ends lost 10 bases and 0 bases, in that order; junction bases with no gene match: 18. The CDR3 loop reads CATNRGSFYSSSGANVLTF. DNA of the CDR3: TGTGCCACCAACAGGGGCTCGTTTTATTCCTCCTCTGGGGCCAACGTCCTGACTTTC.